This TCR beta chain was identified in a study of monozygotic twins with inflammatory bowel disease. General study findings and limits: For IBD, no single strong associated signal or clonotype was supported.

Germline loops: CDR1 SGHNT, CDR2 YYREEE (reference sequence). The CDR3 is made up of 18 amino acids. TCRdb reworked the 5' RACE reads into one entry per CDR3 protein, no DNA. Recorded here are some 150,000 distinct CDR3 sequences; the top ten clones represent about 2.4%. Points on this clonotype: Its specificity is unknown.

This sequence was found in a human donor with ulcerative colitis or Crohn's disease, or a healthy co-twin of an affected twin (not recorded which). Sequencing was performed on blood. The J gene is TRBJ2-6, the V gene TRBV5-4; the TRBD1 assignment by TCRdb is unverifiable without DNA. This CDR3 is CASTPPQGPPSGANVLTF.